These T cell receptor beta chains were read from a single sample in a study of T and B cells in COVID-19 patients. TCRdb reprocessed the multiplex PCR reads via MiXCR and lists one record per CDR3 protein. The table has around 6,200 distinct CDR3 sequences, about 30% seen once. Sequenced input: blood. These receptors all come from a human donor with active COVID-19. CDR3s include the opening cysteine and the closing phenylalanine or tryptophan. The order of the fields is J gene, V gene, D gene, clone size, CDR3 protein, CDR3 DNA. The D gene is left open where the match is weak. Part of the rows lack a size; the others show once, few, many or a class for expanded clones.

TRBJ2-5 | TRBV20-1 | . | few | CSASRRQGGETQYF | TGCAGTGCTAGTCGTCGGCAGGGGGGCGAGACCCAGTACTTC
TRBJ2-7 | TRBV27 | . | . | CASSLLGGPLYEQYF | TGTGCCAGCAGTTTATTGGGCGGGCCACTCTACGAGCAGTACTTC
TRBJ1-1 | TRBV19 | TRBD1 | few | CASLDRDTEAFF | TGTGCCAGCTTGGACAGGGACACTGAAGCTTTCTTT
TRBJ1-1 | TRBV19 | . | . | CASSPPQGYMNTEAFF | TGTGCCAGTAGTCCACCGCAGGGCTACATGAACACTGAAGCTTTCTTT
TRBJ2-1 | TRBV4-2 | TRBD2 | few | CASSQGAGVYNEQFF | TGTGCCAGCAGCCAAGGAGCGGGGGTCTACAATGAGCAGTTCTTC
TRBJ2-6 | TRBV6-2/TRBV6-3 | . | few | CASNVQGTSGANVLTF | TGTGCCAGCAACGTCCAGGGAACCTCTGGGGCCAACGTCCTGACTTTC
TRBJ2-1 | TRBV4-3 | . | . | CASSQDGDNEQFF | TGCGCCAGCAGCCAAGACGGCGACAATGAGCAGTTCTTC
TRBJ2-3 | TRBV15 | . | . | CATSRWVGGPADTQYF | TGTGCCACCAGCAGATGGGTGGGCGGGCCCGCAGATACGCAGTATTTT
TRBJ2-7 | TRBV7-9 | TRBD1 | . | CASSSTGLGYEQYF | TGTGCCAGCAGCTCGACAGGGTTGGGCTACGAGCAGTACTTC
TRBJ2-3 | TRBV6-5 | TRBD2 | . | CASSRLAGTDTQYF | TGTGCCAGCAGTAGACTAGCGGGCACAGATACGCAGTATTTT
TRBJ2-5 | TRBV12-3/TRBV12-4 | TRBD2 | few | CASSERLAGMGQYF | TGTGCCAGCAGTGAGCGACTAGCTGGGATGGGGCAGTACTTC
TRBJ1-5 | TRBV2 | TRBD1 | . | CASSKQGGRRQPQHF | TGTGCCAGCAGCAAACAGGGGGGAAGGCGTCAGCCCCAGCATTTT
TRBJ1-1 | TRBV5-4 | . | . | CASSFRAGGNTEAFF | TGTGCCAGCAGCTTCAGGGCTGGGGGGAACACTGAAGCTTTCTTT
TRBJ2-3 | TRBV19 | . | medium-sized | CASRLWQGSTDTQYF | TGTGCCAGCCGACTCTGGCAGGGGAGCACAGATACGCAGTATTTT
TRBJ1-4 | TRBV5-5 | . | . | CASSLQAGINEKLFF | TGCGCCAGCAGCTTGCAAGCAGGAATTAATGAAAAACTGTTTTTT
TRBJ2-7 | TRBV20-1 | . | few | CAVGGTPSYEQYF | TGCGCGGTAGGGGGGACCCCCTCCTACGAGCAGTACTTC
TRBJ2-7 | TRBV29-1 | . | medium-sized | CSVYLEDAAYEQYF | TGCAGCGTTTACCTCGAGGACGCTGCCTACGAGCAGTACTTC
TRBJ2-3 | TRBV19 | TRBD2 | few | CASSILAGAGGTQYF | TGTGCCAGTAGTATACTAGCGGGAGCTGGGGGGACGCAGTATTTT
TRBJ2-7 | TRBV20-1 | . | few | CSASLRLAGEQYF | TGCAGTGCTTCCCTCAGGCTAGCCGGCGAGCAGTACTTC
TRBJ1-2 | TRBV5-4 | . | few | CASSHRDAGGYGYTF | TGTGCCAGCAGCCACCGGGACGCGGGTGGATATGGCTACACCTTC
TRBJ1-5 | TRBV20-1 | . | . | CSASGAINQPQHF | TGCAGTGCTAGCGGGGCCATAAATCAGCCCCAGCATTTT
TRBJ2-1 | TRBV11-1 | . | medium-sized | CASSPREQFNEQFF | TGTGCCAGCAGCCCGAGGGAGCAGTTCAATGAGCAGTTCTTC
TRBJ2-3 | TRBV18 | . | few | CASSPWGRTDTQYF | TGTGCCAGCTCACCATGGGGTAGGACAGATACGCAGTATTTT
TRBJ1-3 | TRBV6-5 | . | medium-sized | CASRGPGPHSGNTIYF | TGTGCCAGCAGGGGACCGGGACCCCACTCTGGAAACACCATATATTTT
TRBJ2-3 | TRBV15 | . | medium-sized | CATSRQGGTDTQYF | TGTGCCACCAGCAGACAGGGTGGCACAGATACGCAGTATTTT
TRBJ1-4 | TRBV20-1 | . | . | CSAREGGPNEKLFF | TGCAGTGCTCGGGAGGGGGGGCCCAATGAAAAACTGTTTTTT
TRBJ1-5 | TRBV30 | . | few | CAWSYSNQPQHF | TGTGCCTGGTCATATAGCAATCAGCCCCAGCATTTT